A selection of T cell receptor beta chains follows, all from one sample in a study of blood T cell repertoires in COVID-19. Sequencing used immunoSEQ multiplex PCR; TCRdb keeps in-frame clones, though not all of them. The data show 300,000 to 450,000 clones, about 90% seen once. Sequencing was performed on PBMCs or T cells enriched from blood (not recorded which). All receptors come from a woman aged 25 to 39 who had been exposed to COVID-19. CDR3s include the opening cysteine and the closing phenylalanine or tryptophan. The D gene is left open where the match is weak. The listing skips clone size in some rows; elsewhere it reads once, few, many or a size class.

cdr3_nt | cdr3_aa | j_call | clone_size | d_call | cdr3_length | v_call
TGTGCCAGCAGTCCCAGTGTCGGGAGAATTCCCTACGAGCAGTACTTC | CASSPSVGRIPYEQYF | TRBJ2-7 | - | - | 16 | TRBV28
TGTGCCAGCAGTGAAGCTTTAGGACAGGTGAACTATGGCTACACCTTC | CASSEALGQVNYGYTF | TRBJ1-2 | - | TRBD1 | 16 | TRBV2
TGTGCGGACCCCGTCTCGCGGGGGCAGAACTCCTACGAGCAGTACTTC | CADPVSRGQNSYEQYF | TRBJ2-7 | - | - | 16 | TRBV19
TGTGCCAGCAGTCCCAGGACAAGAGTTGGCTACACCTTC | CASSPRTRVGYTF | TRBJ1-2 | once | - | 13 | TRBV27
TGTGCCAGCAGCTTCGGATTCCCGGCGGGTGGCTACACCTTC | CASSFGFPAGGYTF | TRBJ1-2 | - | - | 14 | TRBV11-2
TGTGCCAGCAGTTACTTGGCCCAGCGGGTCACCTACGAGCAGTACTTC | CASSYLAQRVTYEQYF | TRBJ2-7 | - | - | 16 | TRBV6-5
TGTGCCAGCAGTGACGGGGCGGGAGGTGAAGGGGAGCAGTTCTTC | CASSDGAGGEGEQFF | TRBJ2-1 | - | TRBD2 | 15 | TRBV6-4
TGCGCCAGCAGCCAAGGGCCCGAGCAGTACTTC | CASSQGPEQYF | TRBJ2-7 | - | - | 11 | TRBV4-1
TGTGCCAGCACCTATAGGGGGGGGACAGGGGATTCACCCCTCCACTTT | CASTYRGGTGDSPLHF | TRBJ1-6 | - | TRBD1 | 16 | TRBV28
TGCGCCAGCAGCTTTTCCCAGGGGGAGGATACGCAGTATTTT | CASSFSQGEDTQYF | TRBJ2-3 | - | TRBD1 | 14 | TRBV5-1
TGTGCCAGCACGCCCTGGACTAGCGGGAGCTACGAGCAGTACTTC | CASTPWTSGSYEQYF | TRBJ2-7 | once | TRBD2 | 15 | TRBV2
TGTGCCAGCAGCCACCTCCCCCGGACAGCAGAGAACACTGAAGCTTTCTTT | CASSHLPRTAENTEAFF | TRBJ1-1 | - | - | 17 | TRBV3-1/TRBV3-2
TGTGCCAGTAGTACTGCCAGCTACGAGCAGTACTTC | CASSTASYEQYF | TRBJ2-7 | - | - | 12 | TRBV19
TGTGCCAGCAGCTTAGGGGGGGGTAATTCACCCCTCCACTTT | CASSLGGGNSPLHF | TRBJ1-6 | - | - | 14 | TRBV7-8
TGTGCCAGCAGTATTGGCGGGTACGAGCAGTACTTC | CASSIGGYEQYF | TRBJ2-7 | - | - | 12 | TRBV28
TGTGCCATCAAGGCAGCGACTAATGAAAAACTGTTTTTT | CAIKAATNEKLFF | TRBJ1-4 | - | - | 13 | TRBV10-3
TGTGCCAGCAGACCCACAGAGACCTACAATGAGCAGTTCTTC | CASRPTETYNEQFF | TRBJ2-1 | - | - | 14 | TRBV6-5
TGTGCCAGCAGCTTGGGACTAGCGGAGAAAGATACGCAGTATTTT | CASSLGLAEKDTQYF | TRBJ2-3 | - | TRBD2 | 15 | TRBV13
TGTGCCAGCAGCAAGAGTAATTCACCCCTCCACTTT | CASSKSNSPLHF | TRBJ1-6 | - | - | 12 | TRBV2
TGCGCCAGCAGCTTGACTAGCGGCCAAGAGACCCAGTACTTC | CASSLTSGQETQYF | TRBJ2-5 | - | TRBD2 | 14 | TRBV5-1
TGTGCCAGCAGTCCCCAGGATTCACCCCTCCACTTT | CASSPQDSPLHF | TRBJ1-6 | - | - | 12 | TRBV27
TGTGCCAGCAGCGTAGGGGCAGGGGACGGAACTGAAGCTTTCTTT | CASSVGAGDGTEAFF | TRBJ1-1 | - | - | 15 | TRBV9
TGTGCCAGCAGTTACTCGGGCCGGGCAGGGGGCGACGGCTACACCTTC | CASSYSGRAGGDGYTF | TRBJ1-2 | - | TRBD1 | 16 | TRBV6-5
TGTGCCAGCAGTTACGCCCTGGACTCACACGAGCAGTACTTC | CASSYALDSHEQYF | TRBJ2-7 | - | - | 14 | TRBV6-5
TGTGCCAGCAGTATTAGCGGGGGCCCTTACAATGAGCAGTTCTTC | CASSISGGPYNEQFF | TRBJ2-1 | - | TRBD2 | 15 | TRBV7-2
TGTGCCAGCAGTGCAACAGGTAGCACAGATACGCAGTATTTT | CASSATGSTDTQYF | TRBJ2-3 | - | - | 14 | TRBV9
TGTGCCTGGAGGTGGGGCAGTCACACCGGGGAGCTGTTTTTT | CAWRWGSHTGELFF | TRBJ2-2 | - | - | 14 | TRBV30
TGTGCCAGCTCTCAGGCAGGGATAGGGTCACCCCTCCACTTT | CASSQAGIGSPLHF | TRBJ1-6 | - | - | 14 | TRBV28
TGTGCCAGCAGTGACGGACAGGGGGTAACAGATACGCAGTATTTT | CASSDGQGVTDTQYF | TRBJ2-3 | - | TRBD1 | 15 | TRBV25-1
TGTGCCAGTAACAGTCGGGCGGGAGCGGTCTACAATGAGCAGTTCTTC | CASNSRAGAVYNEQFF | TRBJ2-1 | - | TRBD2 | 16 | TRBV19
TGTGCCAGCAGTCTGCTTGGACTAGCGGGAGAAACTGGGCAGTACTTC | CASSLLGLAGETGQYF | TRBJ2-7 | - | TRBD2 | 16 | TRBV28
TGCGCCAGCAGTACAATTCCCGGGACAGGGGCCTACAATGAGCAGTTCTTC | CASSTIPGTGAYNEQFF | TRBJ2-1 | - | TRBD1 | 17 | TRBV5-1
TGTGCCAGCAGCTTAACTACCGGGAGTCAATACGAGCAGTACTTC | CASSLTTGSQYEQYF | TRBJ2-7 | - | - | 15 | TRBV27
TGTGCCAGCAGTCTCTCGGGAACAGAGACCCAGTACTTC | CASSLSGTETQYF | TRBJ2-5 | - | - | 13 | TRBV28
TGTGCCAGTAGCTTCGCGGCGTCGGGCTCCTACGAGCAGTACTTC | CASSFAASGSYEQYF | TRBJ2-7 | - | - | 15 | TRBV19
TGTGCCAGCAGCTTAACTCCGGGGTGGTCAGATACGCAGTATTTT | CASSLTPGWSDTQYF | TRBJ2-3 | few | - | 15 | TRBV7-3
TGTGCCAGCAGCTTAGCTAGTTTGGATGAGCAGTTCTTC | CASSLASLDEQFF | TRBJ2-1 | - | - | 13 | TRBV11-2
TGTGCCAGTCGGGGACAGGGGTTAGTAAACTATGGCTACACCTTC | CASRGQGLVNYGYTF | TRBJ1-2 | once | TRBD1 | 15 | TRBV19
TGTGCCAGCAGCTTGGGGCCTCCCACAGATACGCAGTATTTT | CASSLGPPTDTQYF | TRBJ2-3 | - | - | 14 | TRBV5-4
TGTGCCAGTAGTATAGTCTTTTGGGGACAGGGCCCCAATGGCTACACCTTC | CASSIVFWGQGPNGYTF | TRBJ1-2 | few | TRBD1 | 17 | TRBV19
TGTGCCAGCTCCCTAAGGGAGGGCCCGAACACCGGGGAGCTGTTTTTT | CASSLREGPNTGELFF | TRBJ2-2 | - | TRBD2 | 16 | TRBV18
TGTGCCAGCTATCGGGACAGGGATAATGGCTACACCTTC | CASYRDRDNGYTF | TRBJ1-2 | few | TRBD1 | 13 | TRBV2
TGTGCCAGCAGTTACTCCAGAACAACTAATGAAAAACTGTTTTTT | CASSYSRTTNEKLFF | TRBJ1-4 | - | - | 15 | TRBV6-5
TGTGCCAGTAGTATCCTAACAGGGGGCAAGTACAATGAGCAGTTCTTC | CASSILTGGKYNEQFF | TRBJ2-1 | - | TRBD1 | 16 | TRBV19
TGTGCCAGCAGTGAACCGTTTCCTGAAGCTTTCTTT | CASSEPFPEAFF | TRBJ1-1 | - | - | 12 | TRBV6-1
TGTGCCAGCAGTTTATTTATGAACACTGAAGCTTTCTTT | CASSLFMNTEAFF | TRBJ1-1 | - | - | 13 | TRBV27
TGTGCCAGCAGGATGACAGCGGGAGATAACGAGCAGTACTTC | CASRMTAGDNEQYF | TRBJ2-7 | - | TRBD2 | 14 | TRBV6-5
TGTGCCAGCAGCTTAGGGGTAGCTCACTACAATGAGCAGTTCTTC | CASSLGVAHYNEQFF | TRBJ2-1 | - | - | 15 | TRBV7-8
TGTGCCAGCAGTGAACATTATTGGGACAGGGGGCTTGACAATCAGCCCCAGCATTTT | CASSEHYWDRGLDNQPQHF | TRBJ1-5 | once | TRBD1 | 19 | TRBV6-1
TGTGCCAGCAGTTACCGGACAGGCTTCCCTTACAATGAGCAGTTCTTC | CASSYRTGFPYNEQFF | TRBJ2-1 | - | TRBD1 | 16 | TRBV6-5
TGTGCCAGCAGCCTGAGGAGCTCCTACAATGAGCAGTTCTTC | CASSLRSSYNEQFF | TRBJ2-1 | - | - | 14 | TRBV7-2
TGTGCCAGCAGTTTGCTAGCGCGGTACAATGAGCAGTTCTTC | CASSLLARYNEQFF | TRBJ2-1 | - | - | 14 | TRBV28
TGTGCCAGCTCACCGGACTTAACTAATGAAAAACTGTTTTTT | CASSPDLTNEKLFF | TRBJ1-4 | - | - | 14 | TRBV18
TGTGCCAGCAGCTTGGGCGGGACCAACACCTACGAGCAGTACTTC | CASSLGGTNTYEQYF | TRBJ2-7 | - | - | 15 | TRBV5-4
TGTGCCAGCAGTCCGGGACAGGGGCGCACCGGGGAGCTGTTTTTT | CASSPGQGRTGELFF | TRBJ2-2 | - | TRBD1 | 15 | TRBV6-5